One and the same sample provided the 25 T cell receptor beta chains below, sequenced in a study of cytomegalovirus exposure and HLA in healthy donors. The study ran its PCR with 60 Vbeta and 13 Jbeta primers. Produced via immunoSEQ multiplex PCR; TCRdb's table is partial and in-frame only. The sample carries 150,000 to 200,000 clones, approximately 80% recorded once. The sequenced material came from PBMCs. Receptors originate from a girl aged 5 to 17 in good health and CMV-seropositive.

Turning to this clone: A junction boundary mismatches the germline segment, possibly from a read error. V and J are TRBV7-9 and TRBJ1-5, with D hard to call. The CDR3 is 12 amino acids. CDR1 is SEHNR and CDR2 is FQNEAQ in the germline V gene (reference sequence). The CDR3 region is CSSSFMNQPQHF. The CDR3 bases are TGTTCCAGCAGCTTTATGAATCAGCCCCAGCATTTT.

This chain uses TRBV4-1 with TRBJ2-4; 10 bases map to TRBD2. Per germline, CDR1 MGHRA and CDR2 YSYEKL. The V gene end was trimmed by 4 bases and the J gene end by 2 bases; junction bases not matched to a gene: 14. The CDR3 loop spans 19 amino acids. CDR3 loop: CASSLGQLAGVATKNIQYF. The CDR3 DNA reads TGCGCCAGCAGCCTAGGGCAGCTAGCGGGAGTTGCGACCAAAAACATTCAGTACTTC.

V usage is TRBV15 and J usage is TRBJ1-5; the D is unclear. This CDR3 region has 16 residues. CDR1 is LNHNV, CDR2 YYDKDF, per germline (reference sequence). V dropped 5 bases and J dropped 2 bases, with 16 bases sitting between them. CDR3: CATSDHSRMGNQPQHF. DNA of the CDR3: TGTGCCACCAGCGATCACAGCCGAATGGGCAATCAGCCCCAGCATTTT.

This chain links TRBV7-8 with TRBJ2-1; 10 bases match TRBD2. The V and J ends lost 2 bases and 2 bases, in that order; junction bases with no gene match: 6. The V gene's germline CDR1 is SGHVS and CDR2 FQNEAQ. The CDR3 consists of 17 residues. In nucleotides, the CDR3 is TGTGCCAGCAGCTTACTTACCCTAGCGGGAGCCTACAATGAGCAGTTCTTC. Its protein product is CASSLLTLAGAYNEQFF.

V usage is TRBV21-1 and J usage is TRBJ2-1; the table gives TRBD2 as D, unverified against the DNA. TRBV21-1 is a recognized pseudogene. The CDR3 runs to 15 residues. The DNA of the CDR3 is TGTGCCAGCAGCCATTTCTCGGGTACCTACAATGAGCAGTTCTTC. Its translation: CASSHFSGTYNEQFF.

The chain uses TRBV29-1 and TRBJ2-7, with D perhaps TRBD1 (6 bases). The CDR3 is 11 residues long. V dropped 4 bases and J dropped 4 bases, with 8 bases sitting between them. Germline lookup yields CDR1 SQVTM and CDR2 ANQGSEA. CDR3 DNA: TGCAGCGTTGTTACAGGGTACGAGCAGTACTTC. It encodes CSVVTGYEQYF.

The chain is built from TRBV29-1 and TRBJ2-4, with 7 nucleotides matching TRBD2. V shed 1 base, J shed 7 bases, and the junction held 10 bases outside the gene matches. CDR1 and CDR2 (germline): SQVTM, ANQGSEA. CDR3 length: 15 amino acids. This CDR3 reads CSVEGGEVGGNIQYF. Here the CDR3 DNA reads TGCAGCGTTGAAGGCGGGGAAGTGGGGGGGAACATTCAGTACTTC.

The chain employs TRBV6-5 and TRBJ2-2, with D uncertain. The germline gives CDR1 MNHEY, CDR2 SVGAGI. V lost 0 bases, J lost 3 bases, and 5 bases lay in between. The CDR3 totals 14 residues. CDR3 bases: TGTGCCAGCAGTTACTCTCTCTACACCGGGGAGCTGTTTTTT. Translating gives CASSYSLYTGELFF.

V gene TRBV7-3 combines with J gene TRBJ2-7, with TRBD2 identical over 7 bases. V shed 5 bases and J 4 bases; nucleotides not matched to a gene: 11. This CDR3 has 15 residues. Germline-derived CDR1 and CDR2 are SGHTA and FQGTGA. CDR3 coding DNA: TGTGCCAGCAGCGCCCCAAGCGGGATCATTTACGAGCAGTACTTC. Its protein product is CASSAPSGIIYEQYF.

The chain joins TRBV5-4 to TRBJ2-3; 9 nucleotides line up with TRBD1. V gave up 0 bases and J gave up 8 bases; unmatched junction bases: 10. The CDR3 loop spans 16 amino acids. Per the germline V gene, CDR1 is SGHNT and CDR2 is YYREEE (reference sequence). The CDR3 DNA follows: TGTGCCAGCAGCTTGGGCGGGACAGGGCTGGGGGGTACGCAGTATTTT. It is translated as CASSLGGTGLGGTQYF.

This chain uses TRBV19 with TRBJ2-3; D is undetermined. Germline CDR1 and CDR2: LNHDA and SQIVND (reference sequence). V was cut by 3 bases and J by 4 bases, with 11 bases left in between. The CDR3 length is 14 residues. This CDR3 is CASSMALGPDTQYF. The CDR3 DNA sequence: TGTGCCAGTAGTATGGCTCTGGGCCCAGATACGCAGTATTTT.

CDR3 bases: TGTGCCAGCAGTGTAATAGCGGGAGTCTCGAATGAGCAGTTCTTC. Translating it yields CASSVIAGVSNEQFF. This sequence joins TRBV6-4 and TRBJ2-1, with TRBD2 matching 9 bases. Germline CDR1 is MRHNA and CDR2 is SNTAGT. The CDR3 sequence is 15 residues long. The J segment lost 7 bases and the V segment lost 4 bases, leaving 8 bases of the junction unmatched.

This clone was counted a few times. The chain uses TRBV5-4 and TRBJ2-6; D is perhaps TRBD2 (6 bases). This CDR3 spans 20 amino acids. From germline, CDR1 is SGHNT and CDR2 YYREEE (reference sequence). The V end was cut by 4 bases, the J end by 0 bases, with 23 bases between. The CDR3 DNA reads TGTGCCAGCAGCCCCACGGGTGGAGCGGGTCGGTTCTCTGGGGCCAACGTCCTGACTTTC. Translated: CASSPTGGAGRFSGANVLTF.

This clone was picked up one time. V usage is TRBV4-1 and J usage is TRBJ2-5; 11 bases match TRBD2. The germline CDR1 and CDR2 sequences are MGHRA and YSYEKL. Germline trimming cut 4 bases from V and 4 bases from J; bases unmatched to any gene: 8. There are 16 residues in the CDR3. In DNA form, the CDR3 reads TGCGCCAGCAGCCGCCAACTAGCGGGAGTGTTAGAGACCCAGTACTTC. This encodes CASSRQLAGVLETQYF.

This chain uses TRBV5-5 with TRBJ2-5, with 16 positions matching TRBD2. This CDR3 has 19 amino acids. With V trimmed by 3 bases and J by 5 bases, 13 bases remained unmatched. Germline lookup yields CDR1 SGHKS and CDR2 YYEKEE (reference sequence). CDR3 loop: CASSWGPGTSGRATETQYF. In nucleotides, the CDR3 is TGTGCCAGCAGCTGGGGTCCCGGGACTAGCGGGAGGGCGACGGAGACCCAGTACTTC.

Note on this clone: Sequence at one end of the junction differs from germline and may be a read error. The chain couples TRBV6-1 to TRBJ2-7, with 10 nucleotides matching TRBD1. CDR1 is MNHNS, CDR2 SASEGT, per germline. There are 12 residues in the CDR3. The CDR3 region is CATYSFPGQGRF. CDR3 coding DNA: TGTGCCACTTACTCTTTTCCGGGACAGGGGCGTTTC.

The genes are TRBV6-5 and TRBJ1-1, with 7 nucleotides matching TRBD1. The ends lost 4 bases at V and 3 bases at J; junction bases unmatched: 8. Germline V gives CDR1 MNHEY, CDR2 SVGAGI. The CDR3 totals 15 residues. This CDR3 is CASSSSSGGDTEAFF. The CDR3 nucleotides are TGTGCCAGCAGTTCCTCTTCAGGGGGAGACACTGAAGCTTTCTTT.

Worth noting for this clone: Compared with germline, one end of the junction differs, possibly owing to a read error. The chain couples TRBV7-7 to TRBJ2-7; D might be TRBD2 (6 bases). The CDR3 consists of 13 residues. Germline CDR1 reads SSHAT; CDR2 reads FNYEAQ (reference sequence). The chain's CDR3 is CASSQLEGYEQYF. The DNA of the CDR3 is TGTGCTAGCAGTCAGTTGGAGGGCTACGAGCAGTACTTC.

V and J are TRBV7-2 and TRBJ1-1; D might be TRBD1 (5 bases). This CDR3 comprises 13 residues. Looked up from germline, CDR1 is SGHTA and CDR2 is FQGNSA. Trimming removed 5 bases from V and 7 bases from J, with 14 bases in between. CDR3 residues: CASSPSWGGEAFF. The CDR3 DNA follows: TGTGCCAGCAGCCCGAGCTGGGGGGGTGAAGCTTTCTTT.

The chain joins TRBV11-2 to TRBJ2-7, with TRBD1 identical over 7 bases. Germline CDR1 is SGHAT and CDR2 is FQNNGV. V lost 2 bases and J lost 2; bases outside the gene matches: 12. The CDR3 is made up of 17 amino acids. The CDR3, as DNA: TGTGCCAGCAGCTTAAAGGATCATCGACAGGGACCCTACGAGCAGTACTTC. Residues: CASSLKDHRQGPYEQYF.

This clone was found once. The chain uses TRBV14 and TRBJ2-7; D possibly corresponds to TRBD2 (5 bases). In germline, CDR1 is SGHDN, CDR2 FVKESK. The CDR3 length is 14 residues. Trimming took 3 bases from V and 3 from J, leaving 12 bases between them. CDR3 DNA sequence: TGTGCCAGCAGCCAGGGGAGTCCACTCTACGAGCAGTACTTC. Protein product: CASSQGSPLYEQYF.

This chain links TRBV10-3 with TRBJ2-2; 7 bases map to TRBD2. Germline trimming cut 7 bases from V and 4 bases from J; bases unmatched to any gene: 6. The CDR3 sequence is 14 residues long. CDR1 and CDR2 (germline): ENHRY, SYGVKD. CDR3 in amino acids: CAITGGTLTGELFF. The CDR3, as DNA: TGTGCCATCACCGGGGGGACCCTCACCGGGGAGCTGTTTTTT.

The chain recombines TRBV7-9 with TRBJ2-5; 7 bases are a match to TRBD2. The CDR3 has 15 residues. Germline-derived CDR1 and CDR2 are SEHNR and FQNEAQ (reference sequence). V shed 4 bases and J 1 base; nucleotides not matched to a gene: 6. Written as DNA, the CDR3 is TGTGCCAGCAGCTCCCCGCGGGAGACCCAAGAGACCCAGTACTTC. Translation gives CASSSPRETQETQYF.

The chain joins TRBV29-1 to TRBJ2-5; maybe TRBD1 (5 bases). The end of the DNA aligns better with TRBJ2-7, so the J call may be wrong. The CDR3 is 15 residues long. Germline V lookup: CDR1 SQVTM, CDR2 ANQGSEA. The CDR3 here is CSVSPRQSSVYEQYF. The CDR3 DNA reads TGCAGCGTTTCCCCCCGACAGTCCAGTGTTTACGAGCAGTACTTC.

In this sample, this clone turned up a few times. The rearrangement links TRBV27 to TRBJ1-4; TRBD1 is a possible D gene (6 bases). The germline gives CDR1 MNHEY, CDR2 SMNVEV (reference sequence). Trimming pared 4 bases from V and 13 bases from J, leaving 16 bases between. The CDR3 runs 13 residues. CDR3 amino acids: CASSWAGVGRLFF. Here the CDR3 DNA reads TGTGCCAGCAGTTGGGCAGGGGTTGGAAGACTGTTTTTT. Based on the CDR3 plus reference TRBV27 and TRBJ1-4, the full variable domain is EAQVTQNPRYLITVTGKKLTVTCSQNMNHEYMSWYRQDPGLGLRQIYYSMNVEVTDKGDVPEGYKVSRKEKRNFPLILESPSPNQTSLYFCASSWAGVGRLFFGSGTQLSVL.